Each of the 20 T cell receptor beta chains below was sequenced from the same sample in a study of blood T cells in healthy people across ages (dated by TCRdb to about 2015). Library preparation was by 5' RACE. Sequenced using an Illumina HiSeq 2500. A second PCR of about 6 to 12 cycles was performed with a sample-barcoded 5' primer and a J-beta primer mix. TCRdb reworked the public reads: Q25 trimming with fastp, MiXCR clone assembly, productive beta chains retained. Rows with a matching CDR3 protein are joined into one entry that keeps the most common DNA and genes. This sample holds fewer than 2,000,000 distinct CDR3 sequences; roughly a third were observed only once. About 11% of the sample is taken by the ten largest. The material sequenced was blood. All receptors derive from a woman in her 30s in good health.

The table lists this clonotype with a few counts. V and J are TRBV27 and TRBJ1-2, with 9 bases aligning to TRBD1. Germline lookup yields CDR1 MNHEY and CDR2 SMNVEV (reference sequence). J lost 7 bases, V lost 5 bases, and 11 bases had no gene match. The CDR3 is 15 amino acids. CDR3 nucleotide sequence: TGTGCCAGCAGTCCAACAACAGGGGGCTTCGGTGGCTACACCTTC. Its translation: CASSPTTGGFGGYTF.

The chain employs TRBV12-3 or TRBV12-4 and TRBJ2-7; D ambiguous. This CDR3 spans 15 amino acids. Trimming removed 2 bases from V and 3 bases from J, with 14 bases in between. CDR3 residues: CASSLSQELVYEQYF. CDR3 coding DNA: TGTGCCAGCAGTTTATCCCAGGAACTGGTCTACGAGCAGTACTTC.

Comments on this clonotype: This may be a read error, as it is one base from a much larger clone. This rearrangement joins TRBV7-2 to TRBJ2-1; 9 bases map to TRBD2. Looked up from germline, CDR1 is SGHTA and CDR2 is FQGNSA. This CDR3 is built from 15 residues. CDR3 sequence (DNA): TGTGCCAGCAGCTTAGGCGGGGGGGCCTGGAATGAGCGGTTCTTC. Translating it yields CASSLGGGAWNERFF.

This clonotype has a handful of counts. V and J are TRBV15 and TRBJ2-1; TRBD2 agrees at 7 bases. The CDR3 loop spans 14 amino acids. J lost 7 bases, V lost 10 bases, and 13 bases had no gene match. Germline assignment: CDR1 LNHNV and CDR2 YYDKDF (reference sequence). This CDR3 is CAIQSGAWRNEQFF. CDR3 bases: TGTGCCATCCAAAGCGGGGCGTGGAGGAATGAGCAGTTCTTC.

This clonotype was detected many times. This chain connects TRBV29-1 to TRBJ2-3; D may match TRBD1 or TRBD2 (7 bases each). This CDR3 spans 22 amino acids. The ends were cut back, 4 bases at V and 0 bases at J, with 35 bases in the middle. Germline CDR1 SQVTM, CDR2 ANQGSEA. CDR3 nucleotide sequence: TGCAGCGTTGTCCCCCGGGACAGATCTGCGGGAGAACCCTACCTAAGCACAGATACGCAGTATTTT. This codes for CSVVPRDRSAGEPYLSTDTQYF.

This clonotype occurred a few times. The V gene is TRBV11-2, the J gene TRBJ2-5; TRBD2 aligns across 8 bases. With V trimmed by 5 bases and J by 6 bases, 8 bases remained unmatched. Germline V gene sequence: CDR1 SGHAT, CDR2 FQNNGV. The CDR3 loop spans 14 amino acids. The CDR3 nucleotides read TGTGCCAGCAGCGGTAGCGGGGAGCCCAAGACCCAGTACTTC. Its protein is CASSGSGEPKTQYF.

This sequence joins TRBV11-2 and TRBJ2-2; the D is unclear. The CDR3 has 15 amino acids. V shed 4 bases and J shed 0 bases, with 9 bases lying between them. Germline V gene data show CDR1 as SGHAT and CDR2 as FQNNGV. The CDR3 DNA reads as TGTGCCAGCAGCTGGGTGGCCGCGAACACCGGGGAGCTGTTTTTT. Encoded protein: CASSWVAANTGELFF. Drawing the rest from reference TRBV11-2 and TRBJ2-2, the complete variable domain is EAGVAQSPRYKIIEKRQSVAFWCNPISGHATLYWYQQILGQGPKLLIQFQNNGVVDDSQLPKDRFSAERLKGVDSTLKIQPAKLEDSAVYLCASSWVAANTGELFFGEGSRLTVL.

This clonotype has a handful of counts. The junction and the germline gene differ at one end; a read error may be behind it. The rearrangement uses TRBV10-2 and TRBJ2-7; D may be TRBD2 (5 bases). In germline, CDR1 is WSHSY, CDR2 SAAADI. The CDR3 extends over 13 amino acids. The CDR3 here is CANSEGRSYEQYF. The CDR3 DNA is TGCGCCAACAGTGAGGGCCGCTCCTACGAGCAGTACTTC.

V gene TRBV20-1 combines with J gene TRBJ2-3; D perhaps matches TRBD1 (6 bases). With 3 bases removed from V and 4 bases from J, the gap between germline ends came to 14 bases. The germline V gene encodes CDR1 DFQATT and CDR2 SNEGSKA (reference sequence). The CDR3 runs to 14 residues. CDR3 sequence (DNA): TGCAGTGCTAGCGTCCAGGGGTCGGCAGATACGCAGTATTTT. As protein: CSASVQGSADTQYF.

J is TRBJ1-2 and V is TRBV5-1, with 7 positions matching TRBD1. Trimming removed 5 bases from V and 3 bases from J; junction bases left unmatched: 7. This CDR3 is 14 amino acids long. From germline, CDR1 is SGHRS and CDR2 YFSETQ. In DNA, the CDR3 is TGCGCCAGCAGAGGGGGCTTGGTCGACTATGGCTACACCTTC. It translates to CASRGGLVDYGYTF.

The V and J genes are TRBV2 and TRBJ2-1; 11 bases align to TRBD2. The CDR3 spans 16 residues. Germline trimming cut 2 bases from V and 3 bases from J; bases unmatched to any gene: 3. Germline V gene data show CDR1 as SNHLY and CDR2 as FYNNEI. This CDR3 is CASSEQGLAGYNEQFF. CDR3 in DNA: TGTGCCAGCAGTGAACAAGGACTAGCGGGCTACAATGAGCAGTTCTTC.

V is TRBV27 and J is TRBJ1-6; D might be TRBD1 (5 bases). Per germline, CDR1 MNHEY and CDR2 SMNVEV (reference sequence). The length of the CDR3 is 16 residues. V was cut by 7 bases and J by 3 bases, with 16 bases left in between. The CDR3 is CASTKLGALYNSPLHF. The CDR3 bases are TGTGCCAGCACCAAACTCGGGGCACTCTATAATTCACCCCTCCACTTT.

The V call is TRBV5-1, the J call TRBJ2-1; D perhaps matches TRBD2 (7 bases). Germline V lookup: CDR1 SGHRS, CDR2 YFSETQ. This CDR3 has 17 residues. Between the trimmed V and J ends, which lost 2 bases and 5 bases, there was a span of 20 bases. The CDR3 DNA sequence: TGCGCCAGCAGCTTTCCCCCTGGCGGGGGCCATAACAATGAGCAGTTCTTC. This sequence encodes CASSFPPGGGHNNEQFF.

Regarding this clonotype: The CDR3 carries no conserved terminal phenylalanine or tryptophan, so it likely arises from a read error. V gene TRBV20-1 combines with J gene TRBJ2-1; possible D gene TRBD1, 5 bases. CDR1 DFQATT and CDR2 SNEGSKA come from the germline V gene (reference sequence). Trimming took 5 bases from V and 8 from J, leaving 16 bases between them. There are 13 residues in the CDR3. The CDR3 reads CSAGRRQLDEQFV. The CDR3 DNA reads TGCAGTGCTGGCCGTCGACAGTTGGATGAGCAGTTCGTC.

The table lists this clonotype with a few counts. The J gene is TRBJ2-1, the V gene TRBV7-2, with TRBD2 matching 11 bases. This CDR3 is 17 amino acids long. The V gene's germline CDR1 is SGHTA and CDR2 FQGNSA. V lost 2 bases and J lost 7; bases outside the gene matches: 10. CDR3 residues: CASSLQRLAGLANEQFF. The DNA for the CDR3 is TGTGCCAGCAGCTTACAGAGACTAGCGGGGTTAGCTAATGAGCAGTTCTTC.

Points on this clonotype: One junction end does not reproduce the germline sequence, and a read error may be involved. The rearrangement uses TRBV5-1 and TRBJ2-2, with 10 bases fitting TRBD2. CDR3 length equals 16 residues. Germline values: CDR1 SGHRS, CDR2 YFSETQ. Here the CDR3 DNA reads TGCGCCAGCAGCTTGTTCGGACTAGCGGCCACCGGGGAGCTGCTTTTT. Its translation is CASSLFGLAATGELLF.

The genes are TRBV7-3 and TRBJ2-2, with 9 bases identical to TRBD2. The V segment lost 1 base and the J segment 8 bases; nucleotides outside the gene matches: 8. The length of the CDR3 is 16 residues. Germline V gene sequence: CDR1 SGHTA, CDR2 FQGTGA. The CDR3 region is CASSLIGGGARGELFF. The CDR3 DNA reads as TGTGCCAGCAGCTTAATAGGCGGGGGGGCTCGAGGGGAGCTGTTTTTT.

In this sample, this clonotype turned up many times. The chain recombines TRBV9 with TRBJ2-3; 10 positions match TRBD2. The CDR3 is made up of 16 amino acids. J lost 1 base, V lost 0 bases, and 2 bases had no gene match. CDR1 is SGDLS, CDR2 YYNGEE, per germline. Here the CDR3 DNA reads TGTGCCAGCAGCGTAGGAACTAGCGGGGGCACAGATACGCAGTATTTT. It codes for CASSVGTSGGTDTQYF.

This chain links TRBV4-1 with TRBJ1-2, with D uncertain. Germline V gives CDR1 MGHRA, CDR2 YSYEKL. The CDR3 runs to 16 residues. The ends were cut back, 0 bases at V and 3 bases at J, with 14 bases in the middle. The CDR3 nucleotides are TGCGCCAGCAGCCAAGAAAGATTACGAGGAGACTATGGCTACACCTTC. Translated, it gives CASSQERLRGDYGYTF.

The V and J genes are TRBV7-9 and TRBJ2-1; 11 bases line up with TRBD2. J was trimmed by 7 bases and V by 4 bases; bases with no gene match: 12. Germline V lookup: CDR1 SEHNR, CDR2 FQNEAQ (reference sequence). The CDR3 runs to 17 residues. The CDR3 DNA reads TGTGCCAGCAGCTGGCCGAATAGCGGGGGGGCCAGGAATGAGCAGTTCTTC. This gives the protein CASSWPNSGGARNEQFF.